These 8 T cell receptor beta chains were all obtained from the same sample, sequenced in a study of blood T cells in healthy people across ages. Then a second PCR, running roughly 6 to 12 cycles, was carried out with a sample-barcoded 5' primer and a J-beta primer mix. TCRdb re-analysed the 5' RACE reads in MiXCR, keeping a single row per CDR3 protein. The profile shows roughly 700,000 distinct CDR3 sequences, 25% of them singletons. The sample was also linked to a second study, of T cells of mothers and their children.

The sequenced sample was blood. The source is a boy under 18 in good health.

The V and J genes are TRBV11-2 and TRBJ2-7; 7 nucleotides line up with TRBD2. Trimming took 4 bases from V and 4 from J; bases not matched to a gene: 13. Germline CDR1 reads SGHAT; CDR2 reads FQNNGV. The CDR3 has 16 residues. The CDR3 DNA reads TGTGCCAGCAGCTACACCGGTGGGGGGGACGGGTACGAGCAGTACTTC. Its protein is CASSYTGGGDGYEQYF. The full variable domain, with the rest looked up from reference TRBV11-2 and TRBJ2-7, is EAGVAQSPRYKIIEKRQSVAFWCNPISGHATLYWYQQILGQGPKLLIQFQNNGVVDDSQLPKDRFSAERLKGVDSTLKIQPAKLEDSAVYLCASSYTGGGDGYEQYFGPGTRLTVT.

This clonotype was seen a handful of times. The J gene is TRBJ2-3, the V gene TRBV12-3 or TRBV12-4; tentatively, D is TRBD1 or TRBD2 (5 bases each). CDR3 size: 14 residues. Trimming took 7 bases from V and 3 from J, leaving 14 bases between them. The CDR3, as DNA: TGTGCCAGCATCATCGCGTGGGGGACAGATACGCAGTATTTT. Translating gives CASIIAWGTDTQYF.

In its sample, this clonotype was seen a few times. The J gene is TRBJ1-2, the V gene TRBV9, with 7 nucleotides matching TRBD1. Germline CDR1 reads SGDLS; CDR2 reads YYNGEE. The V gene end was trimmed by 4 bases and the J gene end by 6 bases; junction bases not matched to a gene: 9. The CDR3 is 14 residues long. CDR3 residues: CASSPGGGRNGYTF. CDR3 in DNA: TGTGCCAGCAGCCCCGGAGGGGGCAGGAATGGCTACACCTTC.

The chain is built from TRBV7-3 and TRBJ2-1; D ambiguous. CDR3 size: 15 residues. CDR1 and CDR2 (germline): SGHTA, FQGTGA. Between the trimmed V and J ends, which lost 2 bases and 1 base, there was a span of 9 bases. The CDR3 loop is CASSLQVASYNEQFF. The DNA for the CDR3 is TGTGCCAGCAGCTTACAGGTGGCTTCCTACAATGAGCAGTTCTTC.

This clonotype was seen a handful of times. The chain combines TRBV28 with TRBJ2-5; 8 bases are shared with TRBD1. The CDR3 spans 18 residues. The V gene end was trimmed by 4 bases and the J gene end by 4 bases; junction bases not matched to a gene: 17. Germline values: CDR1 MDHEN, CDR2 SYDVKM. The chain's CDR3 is CASSSPGAGGVERETQYF. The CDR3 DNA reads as TGTGCCAGCAGTTCACCCGGAGCAGGGGGCGTAGAAAGAGAGACCCAGTACTTC.

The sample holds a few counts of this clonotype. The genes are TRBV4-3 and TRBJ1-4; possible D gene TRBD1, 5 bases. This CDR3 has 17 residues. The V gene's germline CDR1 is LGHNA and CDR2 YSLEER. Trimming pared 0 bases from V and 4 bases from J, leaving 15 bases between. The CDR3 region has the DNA TGCGCCAGCAGCCAAGAAACCCCGGGACTATTTAATGAAAAACTGTTTTTT. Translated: CASSQETPGLFNEKLFF.

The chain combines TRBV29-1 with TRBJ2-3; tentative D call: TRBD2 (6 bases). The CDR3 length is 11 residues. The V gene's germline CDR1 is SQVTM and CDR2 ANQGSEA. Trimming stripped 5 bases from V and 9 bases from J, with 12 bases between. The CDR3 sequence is CSVRLVRTQYF. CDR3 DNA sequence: TGCAGCGTTAGACTAGTCCGGACGCAGTATTTT.

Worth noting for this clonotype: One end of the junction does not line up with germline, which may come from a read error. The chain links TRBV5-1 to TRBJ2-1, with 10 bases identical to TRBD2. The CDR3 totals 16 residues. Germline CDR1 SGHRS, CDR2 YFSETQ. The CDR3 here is CASSLVAGGLLHEQFF. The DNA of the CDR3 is TGCGCCAGCAGTTTGGTAGCGGGAGGCCTTCTCCATGAGCAGTTCTTC.